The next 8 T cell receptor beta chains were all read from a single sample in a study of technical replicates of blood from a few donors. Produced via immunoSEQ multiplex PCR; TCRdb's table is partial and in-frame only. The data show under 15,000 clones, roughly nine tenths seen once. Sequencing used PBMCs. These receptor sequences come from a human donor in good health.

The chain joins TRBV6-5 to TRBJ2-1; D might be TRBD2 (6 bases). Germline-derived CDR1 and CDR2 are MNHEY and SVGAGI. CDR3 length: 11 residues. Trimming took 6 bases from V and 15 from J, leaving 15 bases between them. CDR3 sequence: CASSSGRTMFF. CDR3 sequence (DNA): TGTGCCAGCAGCTCCGGGAGAACCATGTTCTTC.

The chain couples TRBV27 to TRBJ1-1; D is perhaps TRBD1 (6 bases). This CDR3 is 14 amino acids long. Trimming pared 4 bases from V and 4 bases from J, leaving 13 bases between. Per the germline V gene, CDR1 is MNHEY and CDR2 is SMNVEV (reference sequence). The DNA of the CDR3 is TGTGCCAGCAGTTCCCGGGACATAGGCACTGAAGCTTTCTTT. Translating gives CASSSRDIGTEAFF.

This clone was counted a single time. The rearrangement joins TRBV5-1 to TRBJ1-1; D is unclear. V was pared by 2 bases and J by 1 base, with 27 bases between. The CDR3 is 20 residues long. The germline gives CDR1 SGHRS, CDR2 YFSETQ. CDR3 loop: CASSFGLDWYSKIENTEAFF. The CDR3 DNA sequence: TGCGCCAGCAGCTTTGGGTTGGACTGGTATTCGAAAATAGAGAACACTGAAGCTTTCTTT.

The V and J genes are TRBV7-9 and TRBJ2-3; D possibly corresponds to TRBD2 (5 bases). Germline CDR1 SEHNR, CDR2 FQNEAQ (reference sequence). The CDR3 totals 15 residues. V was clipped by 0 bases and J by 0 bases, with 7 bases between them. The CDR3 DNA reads TGTGCCAGCAGCTTAGCTAGCGTTAGCACAGATACGCAGTATTTT. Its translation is CASSLASVSTDTQYF.

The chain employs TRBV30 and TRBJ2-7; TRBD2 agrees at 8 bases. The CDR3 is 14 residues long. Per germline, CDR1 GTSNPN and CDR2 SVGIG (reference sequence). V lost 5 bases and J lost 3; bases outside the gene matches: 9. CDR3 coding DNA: TGTGCCTGGGGTAGCGGGACGGCCCACTACGAGCAGTACTTC. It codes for CAWGSGTAHYEQYF.

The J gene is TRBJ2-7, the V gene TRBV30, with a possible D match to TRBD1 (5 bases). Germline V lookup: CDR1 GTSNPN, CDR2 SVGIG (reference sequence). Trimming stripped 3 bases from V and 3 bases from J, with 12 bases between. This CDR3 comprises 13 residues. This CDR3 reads CAWSGTGFYEQYF. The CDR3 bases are TGTGCCTGGAGCGGCACAGGATTCTACGAGCAGTACTTC.

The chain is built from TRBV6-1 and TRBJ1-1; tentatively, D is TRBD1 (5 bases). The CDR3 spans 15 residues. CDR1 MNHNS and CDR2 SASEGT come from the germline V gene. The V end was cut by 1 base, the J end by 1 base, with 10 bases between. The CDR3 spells CASSEVGGSNTEAFF. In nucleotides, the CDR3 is TGTGCCAGCAGTGAAGTGGGGGGTTCGAACACTGAAGCTTTCTTT.

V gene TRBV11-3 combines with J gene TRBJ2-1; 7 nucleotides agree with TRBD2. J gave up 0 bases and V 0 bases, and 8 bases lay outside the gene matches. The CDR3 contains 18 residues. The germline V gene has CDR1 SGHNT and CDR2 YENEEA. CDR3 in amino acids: CASSLDQGGSNSYNEQFF. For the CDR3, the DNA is TGTGCCAGCAGCTTAGATCAGGGCGGGAGCAACTCCTACAATGAGCAGTTCTTC.